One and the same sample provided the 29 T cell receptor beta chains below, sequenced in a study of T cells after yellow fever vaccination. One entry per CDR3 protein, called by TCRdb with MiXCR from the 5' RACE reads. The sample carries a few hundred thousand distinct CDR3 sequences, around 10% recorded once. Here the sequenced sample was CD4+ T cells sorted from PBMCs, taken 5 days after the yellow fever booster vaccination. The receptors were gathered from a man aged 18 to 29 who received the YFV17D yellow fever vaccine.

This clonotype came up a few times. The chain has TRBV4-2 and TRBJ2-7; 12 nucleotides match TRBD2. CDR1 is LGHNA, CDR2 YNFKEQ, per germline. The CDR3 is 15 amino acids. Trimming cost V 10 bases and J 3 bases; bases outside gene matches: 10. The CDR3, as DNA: TGTGCCACCCTCCCTGGACTAGCGGGGAACTACGAGCAGTACGTC. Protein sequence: CATLPGLAGNYEQYV.

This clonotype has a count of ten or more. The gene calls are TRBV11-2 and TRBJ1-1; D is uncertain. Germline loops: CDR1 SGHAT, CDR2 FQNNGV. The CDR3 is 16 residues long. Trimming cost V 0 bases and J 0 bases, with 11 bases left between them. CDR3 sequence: CASSLEFGKMNTEAFF. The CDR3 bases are TGTGCCAGCAGCTTAGAGTTTGGAAAAATGAACACTGAAGCTTTCTTT.

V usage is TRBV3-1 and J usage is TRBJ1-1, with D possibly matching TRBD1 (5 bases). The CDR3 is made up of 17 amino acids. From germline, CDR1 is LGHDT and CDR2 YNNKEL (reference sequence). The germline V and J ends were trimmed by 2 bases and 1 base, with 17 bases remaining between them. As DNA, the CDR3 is TGTGCCAGCAGCCAAATCCCCTCCAGGGCCAAGAACACTGAAGCTTTCTTT. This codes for CASSQIPSRAKNTEAFF.

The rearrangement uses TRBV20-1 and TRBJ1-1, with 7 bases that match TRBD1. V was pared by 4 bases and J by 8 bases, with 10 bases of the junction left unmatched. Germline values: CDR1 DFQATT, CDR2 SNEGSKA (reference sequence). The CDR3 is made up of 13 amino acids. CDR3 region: CSATRQGRVEAFF. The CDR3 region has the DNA TGCAGTGCTACTCGACAGGGAAGGGTGGAAGCTTTCTTT.

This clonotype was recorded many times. DNA for the CDR3: TGTGCCATCAGCCGGACTACCCGGGGAGAGACCCAGTACTTC. Translating gives CAISRTTRGETQYF. The rearrangement joins TRBV10-3 to TRBJ2-5; TRBD2 is a possible D gene (6 bases). The V end was cut by 6 bases, the J end by 4 bases, with 15 bases between. This CDR3 region has 14 residues. Looked up from germline, CDR1 is ENHRY and CDR2 is SYGVKD.

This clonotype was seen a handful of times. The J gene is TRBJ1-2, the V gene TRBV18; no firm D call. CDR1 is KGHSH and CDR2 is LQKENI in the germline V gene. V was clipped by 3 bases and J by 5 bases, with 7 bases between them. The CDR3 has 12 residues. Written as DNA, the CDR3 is TGTGCCAGCTCACCGGCCCGTTATGGCTACACCTTC. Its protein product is CASSPARYGYTF.

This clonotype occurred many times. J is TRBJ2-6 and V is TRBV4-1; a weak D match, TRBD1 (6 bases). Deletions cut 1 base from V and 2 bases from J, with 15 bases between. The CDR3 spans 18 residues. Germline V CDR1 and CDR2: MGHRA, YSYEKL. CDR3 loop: CASSQGRQAGAGANVLTF. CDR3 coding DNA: TGCGCCAGCAGCCAAGGGAGACAGGCAGGGGCTGGGGCCAACGTCCTGACTTTC.

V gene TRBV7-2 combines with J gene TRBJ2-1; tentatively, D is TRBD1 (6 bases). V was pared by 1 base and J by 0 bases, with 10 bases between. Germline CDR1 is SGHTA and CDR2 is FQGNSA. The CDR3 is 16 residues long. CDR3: CASSLGQGSSYNEQFF. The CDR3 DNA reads TGTGCCAGCAGCTTAGGTCAGGGGAGCTCCTACAATGAGCAGTTCTTC.

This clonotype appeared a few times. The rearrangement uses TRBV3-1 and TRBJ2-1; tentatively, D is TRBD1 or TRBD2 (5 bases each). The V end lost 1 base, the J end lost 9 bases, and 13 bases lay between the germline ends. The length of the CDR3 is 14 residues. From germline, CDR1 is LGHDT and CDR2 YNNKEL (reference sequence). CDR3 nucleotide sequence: TGTGCCAGCAGCCAAGGTCTGGGGACGGGTGAGCAGTTCTTC. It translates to CASSQGLGTGEQFF.

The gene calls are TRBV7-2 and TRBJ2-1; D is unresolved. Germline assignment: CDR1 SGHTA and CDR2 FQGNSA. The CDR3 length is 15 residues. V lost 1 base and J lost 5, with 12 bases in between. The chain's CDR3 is CASSLVWTADNEQFF. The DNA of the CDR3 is TGTGCCAGCAGCTTAGTATGGACGGCGGACAATGAGCAGTTCTTC.

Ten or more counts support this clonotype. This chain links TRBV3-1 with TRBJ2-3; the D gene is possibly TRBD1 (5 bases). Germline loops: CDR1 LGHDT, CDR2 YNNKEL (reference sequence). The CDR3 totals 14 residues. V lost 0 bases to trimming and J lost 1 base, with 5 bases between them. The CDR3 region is CASSQEGGTDTQYF. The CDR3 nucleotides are TGTGCCAGCAGCCAAGAAGGGGGCACAGATACGCAGTATTTT.

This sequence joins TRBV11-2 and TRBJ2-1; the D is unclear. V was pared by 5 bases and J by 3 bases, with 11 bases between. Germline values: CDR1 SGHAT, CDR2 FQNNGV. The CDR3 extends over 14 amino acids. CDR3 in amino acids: CASSATLHYNEQFF. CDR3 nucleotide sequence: TGTGCCAGCAGCGCGACACTTCACTACAATGAGCAGTTCTTC.

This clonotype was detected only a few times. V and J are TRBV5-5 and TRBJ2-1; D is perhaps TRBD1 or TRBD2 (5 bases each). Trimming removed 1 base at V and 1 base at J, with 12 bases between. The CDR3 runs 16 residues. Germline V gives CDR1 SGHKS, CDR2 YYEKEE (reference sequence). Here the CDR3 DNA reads TGTGCCAGCAGCTTGATTAGGGACCCATCCTACAATGAGCAGTTCTTC. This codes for CASSLIRDPSYNEQFF.

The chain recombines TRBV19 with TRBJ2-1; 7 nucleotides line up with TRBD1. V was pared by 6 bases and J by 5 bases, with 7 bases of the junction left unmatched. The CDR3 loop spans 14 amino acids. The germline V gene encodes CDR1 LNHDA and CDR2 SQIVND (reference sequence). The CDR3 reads CASRTGTVNNEQFF. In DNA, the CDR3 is TGTGCCAGTAGGACCGGGACAGTTAACAATGAGCAGTTCTTC.

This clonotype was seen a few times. The CDR3 is CASSLYSDTQYF. The CDR3, as DNA: TGTGCCAGCAGCTTATACTCGGATACGCAGTATTTT. This chain links TRBV7-2 with TRBJ2-3; no clear D gene. The germline V and J ends were trimmed by 2 bases and 6 bases, with 6 bases remaining between them. The CDR3 contains 12 residues. CDR1 is SGHTA, CDR2 FQGNSA, per germline.

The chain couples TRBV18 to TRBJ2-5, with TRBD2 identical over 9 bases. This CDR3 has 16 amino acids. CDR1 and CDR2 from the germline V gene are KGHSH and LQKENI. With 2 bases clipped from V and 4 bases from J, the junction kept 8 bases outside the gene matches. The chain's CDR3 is CASSPRVAGGTETQYF. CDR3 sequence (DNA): TGTGCCAGCTCACCAAGAGTGGCGGGGGGGACAGAGACCCAGTACTTC. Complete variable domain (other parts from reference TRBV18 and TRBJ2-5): NAGVMQNPRHLVRRRGQEARLRCSPMKGHSHVYWYRQLPEEGLKFMVYLQKENIIDESGMPKERFSAEFPKEGPSILRIQQVVRGDSAAYFCASSPRVAGGTETQYFGPGTRLLVL.

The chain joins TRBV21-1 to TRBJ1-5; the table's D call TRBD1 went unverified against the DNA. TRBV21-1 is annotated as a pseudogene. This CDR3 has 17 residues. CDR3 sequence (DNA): TGTGCCAGCAGCAAAGGACAGGATGTGACATTCAATCAGCCCCAGCATTTT. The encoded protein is CASSKGQDVTFNQPQHF.

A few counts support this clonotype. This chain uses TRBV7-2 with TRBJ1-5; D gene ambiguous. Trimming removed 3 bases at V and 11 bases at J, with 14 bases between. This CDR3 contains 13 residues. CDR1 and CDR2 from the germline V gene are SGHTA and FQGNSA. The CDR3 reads CASSLYMNQAQHF. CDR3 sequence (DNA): TGTGCCAGCAGCTTGTACATGAACCAGGCCCAGCATTTT.

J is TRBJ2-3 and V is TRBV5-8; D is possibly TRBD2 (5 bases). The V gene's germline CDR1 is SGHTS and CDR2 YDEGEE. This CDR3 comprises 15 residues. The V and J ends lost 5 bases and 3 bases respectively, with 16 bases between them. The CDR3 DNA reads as TGTGCCAGCAGAAGCGGAAAACGAGGGACAGATACGCAGTATTTT. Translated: CASRSGKRGTDTQYF. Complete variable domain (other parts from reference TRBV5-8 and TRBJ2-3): EAGVTQSPTHLIKTRGQQATLRCSPISGHTSVYWYQQALGLGLQFLLWYDEGEERNRGNFPPRFSGRQFPNYSSELNVNALELEDSALYLCASRSGKRGTDTQYFGPGTRLTVL.

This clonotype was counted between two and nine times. The CDR3 coding sequence is TGTGCCAGCAGTAGCCTTTCGGGTGAGCAGTTCTTC. Its translation is CASSSLSGEQFF. The chain carries TRBV2 and TRBJ2-1; no clear D. Between the trimmed V and J ends, which lost 5 bases and 9 bases, there was a span of 11 bases. The germline CDR1 and CDR2 sequences are SNHLY and FYNNEI. The CDR3 loop spans 12 amino acids.

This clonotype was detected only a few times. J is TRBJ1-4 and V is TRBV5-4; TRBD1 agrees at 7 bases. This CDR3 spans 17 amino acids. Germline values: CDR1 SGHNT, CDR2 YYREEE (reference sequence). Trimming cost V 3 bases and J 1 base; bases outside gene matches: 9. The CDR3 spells CASSSKTGFGTNEKLFF. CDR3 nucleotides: TGTGCCAGCAGCTCCAAGACAGGGTTCGGAACTAATGAAAAACTGTTTTTT.

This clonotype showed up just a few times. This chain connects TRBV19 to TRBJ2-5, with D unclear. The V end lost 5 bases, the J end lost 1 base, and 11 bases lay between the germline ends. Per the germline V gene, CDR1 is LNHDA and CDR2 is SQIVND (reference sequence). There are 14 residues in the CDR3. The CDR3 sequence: CASSFRRAQETQYF. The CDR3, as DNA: TGTGCCAGTAGTTTCCGCCGGGCCCAAGAGACCCAGTACTTC.

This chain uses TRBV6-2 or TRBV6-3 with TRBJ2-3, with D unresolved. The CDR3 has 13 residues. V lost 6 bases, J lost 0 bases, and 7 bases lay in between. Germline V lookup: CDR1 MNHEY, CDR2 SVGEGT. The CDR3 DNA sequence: TGTGCCAGCAGGGACCCTAGCACAGATACGCAGTATTTT. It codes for CASRDPSTDTQYF.

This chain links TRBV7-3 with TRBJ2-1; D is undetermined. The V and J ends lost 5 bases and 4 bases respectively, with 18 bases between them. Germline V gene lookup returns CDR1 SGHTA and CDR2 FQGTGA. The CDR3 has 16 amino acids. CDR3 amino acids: CASSPNTGSMYNEQFF. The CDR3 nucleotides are TGTGCCAGCAGCCCCAACACGGGCTCGATGTACAATGAGCAGTTCTTC.

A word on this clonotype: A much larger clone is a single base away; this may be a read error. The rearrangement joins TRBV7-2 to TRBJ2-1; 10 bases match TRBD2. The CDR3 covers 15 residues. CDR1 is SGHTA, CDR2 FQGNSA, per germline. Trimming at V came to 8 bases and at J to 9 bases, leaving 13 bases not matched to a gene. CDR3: CASCPPQRGGIEQFF. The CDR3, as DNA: TGTGCCAGCTGCCCACCCCAGCGGGGGGGTATTGAGCAGTTCTTC.

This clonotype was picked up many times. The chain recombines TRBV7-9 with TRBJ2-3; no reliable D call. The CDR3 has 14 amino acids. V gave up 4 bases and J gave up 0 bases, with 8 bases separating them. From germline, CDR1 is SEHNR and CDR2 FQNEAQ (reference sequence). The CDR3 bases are TGTGCCAGCAGCTCCGACCTCAGCACAGATACGCAGTATTTT. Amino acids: CASSSDLSTDTQYF.

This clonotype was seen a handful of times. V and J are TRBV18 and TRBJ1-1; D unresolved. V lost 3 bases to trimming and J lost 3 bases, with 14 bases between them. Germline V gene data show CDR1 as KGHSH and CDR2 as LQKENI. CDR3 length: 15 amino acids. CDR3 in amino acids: CASSPERASDTEAFF. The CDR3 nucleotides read TGTGCCAGCTCACCCGAAAGGGCGAGTGACACTGAAGCTTTCTTT.

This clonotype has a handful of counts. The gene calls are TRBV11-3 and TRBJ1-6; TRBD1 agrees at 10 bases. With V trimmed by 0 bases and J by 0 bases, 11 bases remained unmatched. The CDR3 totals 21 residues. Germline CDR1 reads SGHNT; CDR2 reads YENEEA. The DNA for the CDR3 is TGTGCCAGCAGCTTAGAATCCGGGACAGGGGTTCCCAGCTCCTATAATTCACCCCTCCACTTT. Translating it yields CASSLESGTGVPSSYNSPLHF.

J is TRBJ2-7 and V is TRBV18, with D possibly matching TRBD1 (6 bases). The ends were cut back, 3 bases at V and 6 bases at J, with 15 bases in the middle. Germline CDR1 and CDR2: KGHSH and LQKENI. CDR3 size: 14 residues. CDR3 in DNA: TGTGCCAGCTCACCTTCGTATCTAGGGGGCGAGCAGTACGTC. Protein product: CASSPSYLGGEQYV.